This TCR beta chain was recorded in a study of blood T cell repertoires in COVID-19. Study overall: Acute and convalescent COVID-19 specimens originated in the United States, Italy and Spain. Nucleic acid was either cDNA or gDNA, and it came from T cells, B-cell-depleted T cells, or PBMCs.

This clone was counted once. Under the authors' procedure: Amplification of reference gene primers was used by the study to estimate nucleated cell counts. Profiling relied on immunoSEQ multiplex PCR, and the TCRdb table lists in-frame clones only, not all of them. V and J calls plus clone size are reproduced from that table; the DNA served to infer D and trimming. The sample includes 35,000 to 45,000 clones, approximately 86% of them seen just once. The CDR3 runs to 15 residues. Trimming removed 4 bases from V and 3 bases from J; junction bases left unmatched: 2. Germline-derived CDR1 and CDR2 are SGHAT and FQDESV (reference sequence).

This TCR came from a middle-aged man with active COVID-19. The genes are TRBV11-1 and TRBJ2-7; 14 nucleotides match TRBD2. Sample: peripheral blood. CDR3 region: CASSSGTSGSYEQYF. The CDR3, as DNA: TGTGCCAGCAGCTCCGGGACTAGCGGGAGCTACGAGCAGTACTTC.